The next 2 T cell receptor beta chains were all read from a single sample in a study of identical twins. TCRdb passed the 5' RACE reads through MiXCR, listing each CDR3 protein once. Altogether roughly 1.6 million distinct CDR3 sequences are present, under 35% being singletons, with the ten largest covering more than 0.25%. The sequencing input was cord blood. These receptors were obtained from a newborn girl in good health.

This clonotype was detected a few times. CDR3 protein: CASSSGLHSYNEQFF. DNA for the CDR3: TGTGCCAGCAGTTCGGGACTACACTCCTACAATGAGCAGTTCTTC. The chain uses TRBV6-5 and TRBJ2-1; 7 bases fit TRBD2. Losses at the gene ends were 4 bases for V and 0 bases for J; bases not matched to a gene: 3. The CDR3 sequence is 15 residues long. CDR1 is MNHEY, CDR2 SVGAGI, per germline.

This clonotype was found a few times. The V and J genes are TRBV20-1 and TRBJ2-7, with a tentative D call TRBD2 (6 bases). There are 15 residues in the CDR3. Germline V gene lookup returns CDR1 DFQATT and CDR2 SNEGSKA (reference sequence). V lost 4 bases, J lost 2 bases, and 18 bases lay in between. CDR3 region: CSANPTLANAYEQYF. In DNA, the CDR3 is TGCAGTGCTAACCCTACCCTAGCGAACGCCTACGAGCAGTACTTC.